One and the same sample provided the 16 T cell receptor beta chains below, sequenced in a study of shared clonotypes between healthy human individuals. Sequencing was performed with immunoSEQ multiplex PCR; in TCRdb, only in-frame clones are kept and a portion is missing. Seen here are about 1 million clones, approximately 72% observed once, and the top ten hold 1.4% to 1.5%. The sample consisted of memory CD4+ T cells sorted from blood. Subset noted: CD45RA-negative fraction. The receptors shown here come from a man younger than 30 in good health.

The CDR3 is CASSRGNAGELFF. The CDR3, as DNA: TGTGCCAGCAGTCGCGGAAACGCCGGGGAGCTGTTTTTT. The rearrangement uses TRBV6-6 and TRBJ2-2; no firm D call. Germline assignment: CDR1 MNHNY and CDR2 SVGAGI (reference sequence). V was trimmed by 5 bases and J by 6 bases, leaving 10 bases between them. The CDR3 contains 13 residues.

The rearrangement links TRBV5-4 to TRBJ2-2; 9 bases agree with TRBD1. This CDR3 spans 15 amino acids. Germline CDR1 SGHNT, CDR2 YYREEE (reference sequence). Losses at the gene ends were 4 bases for V and 6 bases for J; bases not matched to a gene: 7. CDR3 region: CASSVDRGASGELFF. CDR3 in DNA: TGTGCCAGCAGCGTGGACAGGGGCGCGTCCGGGGAGCTGTTTTTT.

The chain joins TRBV29-1 to TRBJ2-2; the D gene is possibly TRBD2 (5 bases). Trimming cost V 5 bases and J 2 bases, with 12 bases left between them. CDR1 is SQVTM and CDR2 is ANQGSEA in the germline V gene. This CDR3 contains 14 residues. The CDR3 region is CSVKVEGNTGELFF. DNA for the CDR3: TGCAGCGTTAAGGTAGAGGGAAACACCGGGGAGCTGTTTTTT.

This clone appeared once. Other nucleotide sequences in the sample specify the same CDR3. The V and J genes are TRBV6-1 and TRBJ1-5; D remains ambiguous. Germline CDR1 MNHNS, CDR2 SASEGT. Trimming took 2 bases from V and 2 from J, leaving 4 bases between them. The CDR3 is 13 residues long. The CDR3 nucleotides read TGTGCCAGCAGTGAACGGGGCAATCAGCCCCAGCATTTT. It is translated as CASSERGNQPQHF.

This CDR3 is CASGLVHGQIGELFF. The CDR3 bases are TGTGCTAGTGGTTTGGTACATGGACAGATAGGGGAGCTGTTTTTT. This chain links TRBV12-5 with TRBJ2-2; possibly TRBD1 for D (6 bases). The CDR3 has 15 amino acids. V shed 0 bases and J shed 8 bases, with 13 bases lying between them. Germline V gene data show CDR1 as LGHNT and CDR2 as FRNRAP.

The chain employs TRBV5-1 and TRBJ2-4, with D tentatively TRBD1 or TRBD2 (5 bases each). The CDR3 runs 16 residues. V lost 0 bases, J lost 1 base, and 11 bases lay in between. Germline CDR1 SGHRS, CDR2 YFSETQ. The CDR3 DNA reads as TGCGCCAGCAGCTTGGGGGACCCTGTCGCCAAAAACATTCAGTACTTC. Translating gives CASSLGDPVAKNIQYF.

The rearrangement uses TRBV14 and TRBJ2-5, with D possibly matching TRBD1 (6 bases). V was clipped by 1 base and J by 2 bases, with 11 bases between them. Germline V gene data show CDR1 as SGHDN and CDR2 as FVKESK. The CDR3 consists of 15 residues. CDR3 amino acids: CASSQGTAPQETQYF. The CDR3 nucleotides read TGTGCCAGCAGCCAAGGGACAGCTCCACAAGAGACCCAGTACTTC.

This rearrangement joins TRBV7-2 to TRBJ2-1, with 11 bases that match TRBD2. V lost 5 bases, J lost 4 bases, and 4 bases stayed unmatched. The CDR3 extends over 15 amino acids. CDR1 and CDR2 (germline): SGHTA, FQGNSA. The DNA for the CDR3 is TGTGCCAGCAGCACGGCTAGCGGGGGGTACAATGAGCAGTTCTTC. This encodes CASSTASGGYNEQFF. The full variable domain, with the rest looked up from reference TRBV7-2 and TRBJ2-1, is GAGVSQSPSNKVTEKGKDVELRCDPISGHTALYWYRQSLGQGLEFLIYFQGNSAPDKSGLPSDRFSAERTGGSVSTLTIQRTQQEDSAVYLCASSTASGGYNEQFFGPGTRLTVL.

On this clone: The same CDR3 can be traced to other DNA sequences in this sample. The chain links TRBV28 to TRBJ1-5; no definite D call. The germline V gene encodes CDR1 MDHEN and CDR2 SYDVKM. CDR3 length equals 12 residues. V was pared by 2 bases and J by 2 bases, with 1 base between. This CDR3 is CASSLGNQPQHF. The CDR3 DNA is TGTGCCAGCAGTTTAGGCAATCAGCCCCAGCATTTT.

The rearrangement joins TRBV10-2 to TRBJ2-7; the D gene is possibly TRBD2 (6 bases). Trimming shortened V by 8 bases and J by 3 bases, and 17 bases separated the two germline ends. CDR1 WSHSY and CDR2 SAAADI come from the germline V gene. This CDR3 has 14 amino acids. The CDR3 sequence is CASREAGSNYEQYF. CDR3 DNA sequence: TGCGCCAGCCGCGAGGCGGGGAGTAACTACGAGCAGTACTTC.

The table lists this clone with many counts. The rearrangement links TRBV19 to TRBJ2-1; D remains unclear. In germline, CDR1 is LNHDA, CDR2 SQIVND (reference sequence). The CDR3 spans 13 residues. V lost 0 bases to trimming and J lost 10 bases, with 10 bases between them. The CDR3 DNA follows: TGTGCCAGTAGTATAGACCAGGTCAGGGAGCAGTTCTTC. Amino acid sequence: CASSIDQVREQFF.

This CDR3 reads CASSVAPTNYEQYF. In nucleotides, the CDR3 is TGTGCCAGCAGCGTAGCTCCGACAAACTACGAGCAGTACTTC. The V and J genes are TRBV9 and TRBJ2-7; no clear D gene. Deletions cut 0 bases from V and 3 bases from J, with 10 bases between. The CDR3 consists of 14 residues. Per germline, CDR1 SGDLS and CDR2 YYNGEE.

The chain recombines TRBV30 with TRBJ1-5; the D is unclear. Germline V gene sequence: CDR1 GTSNPN, CDR2 SVGIG (reference sequence). Trimming pared 1 base from V and 0 bases from J, leaving 13 bases between. The CDR3 consists of 16 residues. The CDR3 bases are TGTGCCTGGAGTGCAGATCTGGGTTATAGCAATCAGCCCCAGCATTTT. Amino acids: CAWSADLGYSNQPQHF.

In this sample, this clone turned up once. The gene calls are TRBV30 and TRBJ2-5; D ambiguous. The CDR3 is 12 residues long. Germline values: CDR1 GTSNPN, CDR2 SVGIG (reference sequence). Trimming removed 2 bases from V and 1 base from J, with 5 bases in between. The CDR3 reads CAWSLTQETQYF. The CDR3 coding sequence is TGTGCCTGGAGTTTAACCCAAGAGACCCAGTACTTC.

V and J are TRBV2 and TRBJ2-7, with D maybe TRBD1 (6 bases). The V end was cut by 5 bases, the J end by 1 base, with 12 bases between. CDR3 length equals 14 residues. Germline V gives CDR1 SNHLY, CDR2 FYNNEI. CDR3 nucleotide sequence: TGTGCCAGCAGTTCCCCGGGACAATCCTACGAGCAGTACTTC. Translation: CASSSPGQSYEQYF.

This clone was recorded a few times. The rearrangement links TRBV7-2 to TRBJ1-5; TRBD1 agrees at 10 bases. Germline assignment: CDR1 SGHTA and CDR2 FQGNSA. This CDR3 has 15 residues. The J segment lost 7 bases and the V segment lost 1 base, leaving 4 bases of the junction unmatched. Written as DNA, the CDR3 is TGTGCCAGCAGCTTAGTAAGGACAGGGGGGCAGCCCCAGCATTTT. As protein: CASSLVRTGGQPQHF. Together with reference TRBV7-2 and TRBJ1-5, the CDR3 gives the full variable domain: GAGVSQSPSNKVTEKGKDVELRCDPISGHTALYWYRQSLGQGLEFLIYFQGNSAPDKSGLPSDRFSAERTGGSVSTLTIQRTQQEDSAVYLCASSLVRTGGQPQHFGDGTRLSIL.